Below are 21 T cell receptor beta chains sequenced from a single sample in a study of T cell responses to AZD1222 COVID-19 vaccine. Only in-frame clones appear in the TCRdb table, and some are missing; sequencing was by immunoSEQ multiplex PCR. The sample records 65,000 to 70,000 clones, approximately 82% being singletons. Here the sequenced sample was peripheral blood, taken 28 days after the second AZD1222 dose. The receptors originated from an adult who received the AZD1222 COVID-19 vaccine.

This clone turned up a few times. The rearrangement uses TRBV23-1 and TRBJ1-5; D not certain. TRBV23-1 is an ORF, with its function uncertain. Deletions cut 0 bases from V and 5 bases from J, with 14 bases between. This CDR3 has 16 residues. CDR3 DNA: TGCGCCAGCAGTCAATCTCGAAGGAACCCGCATCAGCCCCAGCATTTT. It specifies CASSQSRRNPHQPQHF.

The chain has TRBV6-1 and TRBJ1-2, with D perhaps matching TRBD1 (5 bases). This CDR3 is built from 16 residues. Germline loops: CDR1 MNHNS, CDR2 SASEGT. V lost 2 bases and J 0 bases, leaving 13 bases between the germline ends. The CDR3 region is CASSEPGVKANYGYTF. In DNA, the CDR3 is TGTGCCAGCAGTGAACCGGGGGTTAAAGCTAACTATGGCTACACCTTC.

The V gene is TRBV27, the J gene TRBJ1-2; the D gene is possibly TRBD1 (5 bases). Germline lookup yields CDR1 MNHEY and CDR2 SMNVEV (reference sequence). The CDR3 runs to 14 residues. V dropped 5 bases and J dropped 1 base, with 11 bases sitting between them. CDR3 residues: CASSPRTFNYGYTF. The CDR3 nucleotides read TGTGCCAGCAGTCCCAGGACATTTAACTATGGCTACACCTTC.

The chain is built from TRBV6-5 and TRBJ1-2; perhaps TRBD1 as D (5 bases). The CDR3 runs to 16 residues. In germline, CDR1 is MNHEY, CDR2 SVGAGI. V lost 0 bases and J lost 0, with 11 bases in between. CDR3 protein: CASSYSTAFANYGYTF. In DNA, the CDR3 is TGTGCCAGCAGTTACTCGACAGCCTTTGCTAACTATGGCTACACCTTC.

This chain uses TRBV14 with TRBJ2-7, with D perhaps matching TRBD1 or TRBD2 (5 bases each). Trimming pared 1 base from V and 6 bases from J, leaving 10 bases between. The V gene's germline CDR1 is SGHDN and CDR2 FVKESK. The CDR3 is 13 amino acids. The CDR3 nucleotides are TGTGCCAGCAGCCAAGGAGGGGCCCGCGAGCAGTACTTC. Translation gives CASSQGGAREQYF.

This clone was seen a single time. The CDR3 sequence: CASSLGGARETQYF. The CDR3 DNA follows: TGCGCCAGCAGCTTGGGGGGGGCGCGAGAGACCCAGTACTTC. The gene calls are TRBV5-1 and TRBJ2-5, with D possibly called TRBD1 or TRBD2 (6 bases each). Germline values: CDR1 SGHRS, CDR2 YFSETQ. V lost 0 bases, J lost 4 bases, and 10 bases lay in between. The CDR3 consists of 14 residues.

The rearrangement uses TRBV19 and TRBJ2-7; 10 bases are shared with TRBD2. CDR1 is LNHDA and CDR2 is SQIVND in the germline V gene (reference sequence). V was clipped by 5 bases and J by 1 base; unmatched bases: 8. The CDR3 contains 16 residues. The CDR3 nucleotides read TGTGCCAGTAGTTCCGGACTAGCGGCATTATCCTACGAGCAGTACTTC. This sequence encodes CASSSGLAALSYEQYF.

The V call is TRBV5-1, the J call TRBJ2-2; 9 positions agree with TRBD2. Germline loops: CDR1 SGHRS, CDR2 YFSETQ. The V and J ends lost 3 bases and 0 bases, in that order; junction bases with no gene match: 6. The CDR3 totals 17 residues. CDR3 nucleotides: TGCGCCAGCAGCTGGACTAGCGCACGATCGAACACCGGGGAGCTGTTTTTT. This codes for CASSWTSARSNTGELFF. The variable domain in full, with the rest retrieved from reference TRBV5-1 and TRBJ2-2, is KAGVTQTPRYLIKTRGQQVTLSCSPISGHRSVSWYQQTPGQGLQFLFEYFSETQRNKGNFPGRFSGRQFSNSRSEMNVSTLELGDSALYLCASSWTSARSNTGELFFGEGSRLTVL.

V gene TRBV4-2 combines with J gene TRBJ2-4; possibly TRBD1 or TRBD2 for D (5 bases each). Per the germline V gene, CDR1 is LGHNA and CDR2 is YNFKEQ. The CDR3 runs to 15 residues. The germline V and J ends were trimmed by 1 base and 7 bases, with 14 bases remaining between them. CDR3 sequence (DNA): TGTGCCAGCAGCCAAGGGGGGAGCAGGGTGAACATTCAGTACTTC. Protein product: CASSQGGSRVNIQYF.

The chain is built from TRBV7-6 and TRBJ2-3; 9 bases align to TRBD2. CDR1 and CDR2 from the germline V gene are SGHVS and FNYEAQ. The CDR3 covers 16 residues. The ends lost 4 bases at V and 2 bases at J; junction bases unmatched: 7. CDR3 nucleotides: TGTGCCAGCAGCTCCCTACCTAGCGGGGTCACAGATACGCAGTATTTT. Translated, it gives CASSSLPSGVTDTQYF.

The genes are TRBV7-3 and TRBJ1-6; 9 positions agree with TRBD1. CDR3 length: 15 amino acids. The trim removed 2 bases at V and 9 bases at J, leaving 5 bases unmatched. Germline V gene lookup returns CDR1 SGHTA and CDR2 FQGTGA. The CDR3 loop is CASSLEGQGRSPLHF. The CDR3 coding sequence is TGTGCCAGCAGCTTAGAGGGACAGGGTCGTTCACCCCTCCACTTT.

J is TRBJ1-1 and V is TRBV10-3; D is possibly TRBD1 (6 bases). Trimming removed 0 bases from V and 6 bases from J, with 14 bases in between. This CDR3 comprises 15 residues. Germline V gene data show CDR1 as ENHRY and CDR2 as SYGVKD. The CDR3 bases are TGTGCCATCAGTGAGTCTAACAGGGTACTTTCTGAAGCTTTCTTT. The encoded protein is CAISESNRVLSEAFF.

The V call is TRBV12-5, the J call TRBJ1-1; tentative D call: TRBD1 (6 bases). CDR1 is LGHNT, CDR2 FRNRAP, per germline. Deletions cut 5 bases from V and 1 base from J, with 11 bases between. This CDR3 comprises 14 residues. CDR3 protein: CASGPGGQNTEAFF. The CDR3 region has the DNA TGTGCTAGTGGTCCCGGGGGACAGAACACTGAAGCTTTCTTT.

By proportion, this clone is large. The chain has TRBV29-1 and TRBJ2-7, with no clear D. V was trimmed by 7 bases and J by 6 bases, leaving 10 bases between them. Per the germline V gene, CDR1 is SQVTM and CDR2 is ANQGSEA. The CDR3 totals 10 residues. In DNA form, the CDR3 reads TGCAGCGCCCTCGAGGTCGAGCAGTACTTC. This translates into CSALEVEQYF.

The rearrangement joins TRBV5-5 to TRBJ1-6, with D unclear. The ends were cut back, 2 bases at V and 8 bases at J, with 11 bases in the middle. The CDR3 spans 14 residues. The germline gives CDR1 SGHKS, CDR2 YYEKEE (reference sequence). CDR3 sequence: CASSFGPLDSPLHF. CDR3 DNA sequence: TGTGCCAGCAGCTTTGGACCTTTGGATTCACCCCTCCACTTT.

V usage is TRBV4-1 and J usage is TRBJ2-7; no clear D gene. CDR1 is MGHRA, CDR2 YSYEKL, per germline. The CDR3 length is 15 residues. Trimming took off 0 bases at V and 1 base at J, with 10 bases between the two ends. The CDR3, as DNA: TGCGCCAGCAGCCAAGATGATCGGGTATCCTACGAGCAGTACTTC. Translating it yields CASSQDDRVSYEQYF.

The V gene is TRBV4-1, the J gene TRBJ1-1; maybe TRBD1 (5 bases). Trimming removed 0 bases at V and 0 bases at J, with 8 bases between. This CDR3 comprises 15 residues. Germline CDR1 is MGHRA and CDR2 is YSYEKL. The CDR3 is CASSQDTGLNTEAFF. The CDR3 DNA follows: TGCGCCAGCAGCCAAGATACAGGTCTGAACACTGAAGCTTTCTTT.

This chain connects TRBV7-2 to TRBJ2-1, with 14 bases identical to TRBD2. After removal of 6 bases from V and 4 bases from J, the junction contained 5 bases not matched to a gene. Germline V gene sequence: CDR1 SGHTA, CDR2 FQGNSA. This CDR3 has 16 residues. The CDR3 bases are TGTGCCAGCAGTATTAGACTAGCGGGAGGGTACAATGAGCAGTTCTTC. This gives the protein CASSIRLAGGYNEQFF.

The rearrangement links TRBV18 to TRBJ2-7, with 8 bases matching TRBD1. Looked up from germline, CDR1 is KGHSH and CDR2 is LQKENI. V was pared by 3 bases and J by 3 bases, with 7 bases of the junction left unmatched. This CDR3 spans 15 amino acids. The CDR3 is CASSPKDRAGYEQYF. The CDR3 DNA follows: TGTGCCAGCTCACCGAAGGACAGGGCCGGCTACGAGCAGTACTTC.

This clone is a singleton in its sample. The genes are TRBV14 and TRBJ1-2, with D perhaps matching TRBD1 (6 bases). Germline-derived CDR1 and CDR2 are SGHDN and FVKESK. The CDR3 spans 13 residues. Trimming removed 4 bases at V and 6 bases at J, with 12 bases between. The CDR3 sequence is CASSPRTADGYTF. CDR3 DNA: TGTGCCAGCAGCCCCCGGACAGCGGATGGCTACACCTTC.

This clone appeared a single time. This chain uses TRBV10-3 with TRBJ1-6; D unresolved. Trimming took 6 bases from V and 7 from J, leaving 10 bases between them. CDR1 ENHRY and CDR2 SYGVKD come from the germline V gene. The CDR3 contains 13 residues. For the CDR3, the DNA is TGTGCCATCAGCATCCAACAGAATTCACCCCTCCACTTT. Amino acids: CAISIQQNSPLHF.